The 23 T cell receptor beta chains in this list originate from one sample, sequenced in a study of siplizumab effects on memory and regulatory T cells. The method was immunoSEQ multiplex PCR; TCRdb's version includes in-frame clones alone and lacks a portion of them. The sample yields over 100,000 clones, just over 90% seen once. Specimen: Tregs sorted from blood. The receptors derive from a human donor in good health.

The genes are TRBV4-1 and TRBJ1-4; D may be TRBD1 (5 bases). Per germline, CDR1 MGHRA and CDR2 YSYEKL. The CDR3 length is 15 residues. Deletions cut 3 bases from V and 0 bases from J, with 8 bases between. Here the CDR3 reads CASSQAGTTNEKLFF. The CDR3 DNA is TGCGCCAGCAGCCAGGCAGGGACAACTAATGAAAAACTGTTTTTT.

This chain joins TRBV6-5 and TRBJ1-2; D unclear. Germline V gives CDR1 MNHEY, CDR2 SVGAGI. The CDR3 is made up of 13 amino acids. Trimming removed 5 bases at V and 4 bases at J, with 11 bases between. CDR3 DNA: TGTGCCAGCAGTATTGCTCCTTTCTATGGCTACACCTTC. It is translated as CASSIAPFYGYTF.

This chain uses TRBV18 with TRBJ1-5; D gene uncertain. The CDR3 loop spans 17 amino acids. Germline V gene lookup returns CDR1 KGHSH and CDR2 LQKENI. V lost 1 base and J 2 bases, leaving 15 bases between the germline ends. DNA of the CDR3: TGTGCCAGCTCACCACGAATTGGCACCGGGGGCAATCAGCCCCAGCATTTT. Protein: CASSPRIGTGGNQPQHF.

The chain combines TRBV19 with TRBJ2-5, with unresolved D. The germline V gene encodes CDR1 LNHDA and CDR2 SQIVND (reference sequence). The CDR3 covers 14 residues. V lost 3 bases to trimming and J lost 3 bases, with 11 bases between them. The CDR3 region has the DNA TGTGCCAGTAGTATGGTGGCTACTAAAGAGACCCAGTACTTC. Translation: CASSMVATKETQYF.

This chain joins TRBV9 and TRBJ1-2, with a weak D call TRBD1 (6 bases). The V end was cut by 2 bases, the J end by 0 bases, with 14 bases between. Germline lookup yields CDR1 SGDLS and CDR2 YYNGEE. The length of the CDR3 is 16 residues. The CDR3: CASSVNPGTTNYGYTF. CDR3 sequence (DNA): TGTGCCAGCAGCGTCAACCCAGGGACAACTAACTATGGCTACACCTTC.

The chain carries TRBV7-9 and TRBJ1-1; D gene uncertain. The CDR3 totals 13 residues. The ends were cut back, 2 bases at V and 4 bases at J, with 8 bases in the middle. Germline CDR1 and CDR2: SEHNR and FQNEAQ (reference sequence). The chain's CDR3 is CASSLSTGTEAFF. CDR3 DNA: TGTGCCAGCAGCTTAAGCACCGGCACTGAAGCTTTCTTT.

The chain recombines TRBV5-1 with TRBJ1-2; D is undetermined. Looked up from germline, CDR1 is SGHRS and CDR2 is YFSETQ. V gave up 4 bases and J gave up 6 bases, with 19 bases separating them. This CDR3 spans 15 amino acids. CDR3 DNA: TGCGCCAGCAGCGTGGGGTCGGGCGAACTCGATGGCTACACCTTC. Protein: CASSVGSGELDGYTF. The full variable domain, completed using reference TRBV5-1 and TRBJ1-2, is KAGVTQTPRYLIKTRGQQVTLSCSPISGHRSVSWYQQTPGQGLQFLFEYFSETQRNKGNFPGRFSGRQFSNSRSEMNVSTLELGDSALYLCASSVGSGELDGYTFGSGTRLTVV.

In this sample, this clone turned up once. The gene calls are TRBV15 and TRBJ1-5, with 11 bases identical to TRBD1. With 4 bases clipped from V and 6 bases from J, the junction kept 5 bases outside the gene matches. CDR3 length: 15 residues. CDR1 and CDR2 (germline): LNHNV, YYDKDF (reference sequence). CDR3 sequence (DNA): TGTGCCACCAGCATACGGACAGGGGGCGGTCAGCCCCAGCATTTT. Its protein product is CATSIRTGGGQPQHF.

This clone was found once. The chain's CDR3 is CASSGRGSRGDQPQHF. DNA of the CDR3: TGTGCCAGCAGTGGAAGGGGTTCGCGTGGGGACCAGCCCCAGCATTTT. The gene calls are TRBV6-1 and TRBJ1-5, with D possibly being TRBD1 (5 bases). Trimming took 4 bases from V and 7 from J, leaving 20 bases between them. The CDR3 is 16 amino acids. Germline-derived CDR1 and CDR2 are MNHNS and SASEGT.

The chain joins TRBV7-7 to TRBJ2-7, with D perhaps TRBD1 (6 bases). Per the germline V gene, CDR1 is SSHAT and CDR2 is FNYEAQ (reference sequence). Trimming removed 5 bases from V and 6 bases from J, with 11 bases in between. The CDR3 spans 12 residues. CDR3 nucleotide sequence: TGTGCCAGCAGCCCAGGGGCGGGCGAGCAGTACTTC. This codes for CASSPGAGEQYF.

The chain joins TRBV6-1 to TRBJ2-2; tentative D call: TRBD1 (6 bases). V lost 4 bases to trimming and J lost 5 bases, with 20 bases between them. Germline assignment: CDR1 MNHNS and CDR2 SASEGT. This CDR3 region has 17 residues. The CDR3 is CASSAIFGTPDTGELFF. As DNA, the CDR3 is TGTGCCAGCAGTGCGATATTCGGGACACCAGATACCGGGGAGCTGTTTTTT.

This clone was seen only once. The CDR3 spells CASSLITGGVRTQYF. For the CDR3, the DNA is TGTGCCAGCAGCTTAATTACCGGGGGGGTGAGGACGCAGTATTTT. The chain recombines TRBV11-2 with TRBJ2-3; the match to TRBD2 covers 8 bases. The CDR3 is 15 residues long. CDR1 and CDR2 (germline): SGHAT, FQNNGV. V lost 2 bases and J lost 9; bases outside the gene matches: 10.

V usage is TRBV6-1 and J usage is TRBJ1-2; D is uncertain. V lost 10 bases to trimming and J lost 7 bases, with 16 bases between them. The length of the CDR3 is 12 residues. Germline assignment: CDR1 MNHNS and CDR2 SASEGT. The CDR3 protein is CATTAGSLGYTF. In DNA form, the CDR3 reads TGTGCCACTACAGCCGGGTCCCTTGGCTACACCTTC.

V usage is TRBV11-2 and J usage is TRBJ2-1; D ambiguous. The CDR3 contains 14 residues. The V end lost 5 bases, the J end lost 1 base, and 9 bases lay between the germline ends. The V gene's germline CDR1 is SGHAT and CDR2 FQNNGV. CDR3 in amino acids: CASSKGQSYNEQFF. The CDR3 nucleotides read TGTGCCAGCAGCAAAGGTCAGTCCTACAATGAGCAGTTCTTC. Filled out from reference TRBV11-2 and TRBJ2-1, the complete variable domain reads EAGVAQSPRYKIIEKRQSVAFWCNPISGHATLYWYQQILGQGPKLLIQFQNNGVVDDSQLPKDRFSAERLKGVDSTLKIQPAKLEDSAVYLCASSKGQSYNEQFFGPGTRLTVL.

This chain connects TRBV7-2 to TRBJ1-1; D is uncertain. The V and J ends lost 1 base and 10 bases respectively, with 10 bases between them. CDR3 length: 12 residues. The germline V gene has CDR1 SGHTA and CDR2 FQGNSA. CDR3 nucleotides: TGTGCCAGCAGCTTAGGCAGTCCTCGAGCTTTCTTT. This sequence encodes CASSLGSPRAFF.

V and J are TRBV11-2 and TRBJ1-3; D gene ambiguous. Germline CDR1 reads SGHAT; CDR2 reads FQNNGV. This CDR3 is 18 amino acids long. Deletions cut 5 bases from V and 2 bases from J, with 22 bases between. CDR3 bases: TGTGCCAGCAGCCCAAGCGCGACGACGCCAGTACCTGGAAACACCATATATTTT. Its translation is CASSPSATTPVPGNTIYF.

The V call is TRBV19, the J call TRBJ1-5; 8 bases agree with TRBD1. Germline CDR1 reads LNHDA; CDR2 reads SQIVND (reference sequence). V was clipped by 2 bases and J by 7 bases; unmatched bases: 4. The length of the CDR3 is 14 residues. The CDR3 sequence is CASSISGGGQPQHF. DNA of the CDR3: TGTGCCAGTAGTATATCAGGGGGCGGACAGCCCCAGCATTTT. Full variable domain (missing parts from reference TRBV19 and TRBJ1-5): DGGITQSPKYLFRKEGQNVTLSCEQNLNHDAMYWYRQDPGQGLRLIYYSQIVNDFQKGDIAEGYSVSREKKESFPLTVTSAQKNPTAFYLCASSISGGGQPQHFGDGTRLSIL.

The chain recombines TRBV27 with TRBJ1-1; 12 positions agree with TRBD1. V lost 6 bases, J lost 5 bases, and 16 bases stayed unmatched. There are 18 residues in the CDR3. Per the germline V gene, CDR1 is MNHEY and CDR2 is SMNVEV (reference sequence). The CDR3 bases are TGTGCCAGCAGCCCGGAGGGGGACAGGGGGCAGATTGTTACTGAAGCTTTCTTT. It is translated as CASSPEGDRGQIVTEAFF.

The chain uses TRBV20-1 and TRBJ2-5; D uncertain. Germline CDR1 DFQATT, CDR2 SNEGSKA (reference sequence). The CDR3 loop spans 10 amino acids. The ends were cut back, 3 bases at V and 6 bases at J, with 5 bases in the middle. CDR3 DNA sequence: TGCAGTGCTAGGGGCCAGACCCAGTACTTC. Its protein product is CSARGQTQYF.

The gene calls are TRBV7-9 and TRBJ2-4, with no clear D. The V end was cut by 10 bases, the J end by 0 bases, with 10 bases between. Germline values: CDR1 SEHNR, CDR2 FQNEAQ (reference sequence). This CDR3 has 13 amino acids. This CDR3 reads CAIEEVAKNIQYF. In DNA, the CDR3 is TGTGCCATCGAAGAGGTAGCCAAAAACATTCAGTACTTC.

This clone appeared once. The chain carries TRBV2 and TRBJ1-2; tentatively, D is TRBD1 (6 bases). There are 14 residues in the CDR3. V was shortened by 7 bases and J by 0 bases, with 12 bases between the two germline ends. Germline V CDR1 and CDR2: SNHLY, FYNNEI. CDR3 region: CASTAQGTNYGYTF. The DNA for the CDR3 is TGTGCCAGCACAGCTCAGGGGACTAACTATGGCTACACCTTC.

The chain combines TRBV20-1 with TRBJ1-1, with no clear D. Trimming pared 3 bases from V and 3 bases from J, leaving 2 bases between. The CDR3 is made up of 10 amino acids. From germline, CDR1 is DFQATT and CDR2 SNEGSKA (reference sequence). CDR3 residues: CSARDTEAFF. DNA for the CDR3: TGCAGTGCTAGGGACACTGAAGCTTTCTTT.

DNA for the CDR3: TGTGCCAGCAGCTCACGGTTCAATCAGCCCCAGCATTTT. Translating it yields CASSSRFNQPQHF. V gene TRBV7-9 combines with J gene TRBJ1-5; D gene ambiguous. The germline gives CDR1 SEHNR, CDR2 FQNEAQ (reference sequence). This CDR3 region has 13 residues. V was cut by 4 bases and J by 3 bases, with 7 bases left in between. The whole variable domain, remainder taken from reference TRBV7-9 and TRBJ1-5, is DTGVSQNPRHKITKRGQNVTFRCDPISEHNRLYWYRQTLGQGPEFLTYFQNEAQLEKSRLLSDRFSAERPKGSFSTLEIQRTEQGDSAMYLCASSSRFNQPQHFGDGTRLSIL.